The rows below give T cell receptor beta chains drawn from one sample of a study of blood T cells in healthy people across ages. TCRdb independently ran MiXCR on the 5' RACE reads; one entry per CDR3 protein. The sample has roughly 800,000 distinct CDR3 sequences; 20% to 25% are singletons. The sample was also linked to a second study, of T cells of mothers and their children.

Sequencing used blood. All receptors derive from a boy aged 5-17 years in good health. Both conserved end residues are part of each CDR3. The order of the fields is D gene, V gene, clone size, J gene, CDR3 protein, CDR3 DNA. The D gene is left open where the match is weak. Clone size is given for some rows only: seen once, a few or many times, or a class if the clone is expanded.

d_gene: TRBD1; v_gene: TRBV20-1; abundance: few; j_gene: TRBJ1-4; CDR3aa: CSARGGGGGEKLFF; CDR3nt: TGCAGTGCTAGAGGGGGAGGGGGCGGTGAAAAACTGTTTTTT
d_gene: TRBD1; v_gene: TRBV7-9; abundance: NA; j_gene: TRBJ1-2; CDR3aa: CASGSLRDREIDYGYTF; CDR3nt: TGTGCCAGCGGAAGCCTTAGAGACAGGGAAATCGACTATGGCTACACCTTC
d_gene: NA; v_gene: TRBV6-5; abundance: few; j_gene: TRBJ2-3; CDR3aa: CASSYSAGWPDTQYF; CDR3nt: TGTGCCAGCAGTTACTCGGCAGGGTGGCCAGATACGCAGTATTTT
d_gene: NA; v_gene: TRBV4-2; abundance: NA; j_gene: TRBJ2-6; CDR3aa: CASSQDWRTVLSSGANVLTF; CDR3nt: TGTGCCAGCAGCCAAGATTGGCGGACAGTGCTGAGCTCTGGGGCCAACGTCCTGACTTTC
d_gene: NA; v_gene: TRBV7-9; abundance: NA; j_gene: TRBJ2-5; CDR3aa: CASSPGPPQETQYF; CDR3nt: TGTGCCAGCAGCCCGGGACCGCCCCAAGAGACCCAGTACTTC
d_gene: NA; v_gene: TRBV7-2; abundance: many; j_gene: TRBJ2-5; CDR3aa: CASGGYQETQYF; CDR3nt: TGTGCCAGCGGGGGGTACCAAGAGACCCAGTACTTC
d_gene: TRBD1; v_gene: TRBV7-2; abundance: NA; j_gene: TRBJ1-2; CDR3aa: CASGQGANYGYTF; CDR3nt: TGTGCCAGCGGACAGGGAGCTAACTATGGCTACACCTTC
d_gene: TRBD2; v_gene: TRBV7-2; abundance: NA; j_gene: TRBJ2-3; CDR3aa: CASSQTSGRLIDTQYF; CDR3nt: TGTGCCAGCAGCCAGACTAGCGGGAGGTTGATAGATACGCAGTATTTT
d_gene: NA; v_gene: TRBV25-1; abundance: NA; j_gene: TRBJ1-4; CDR3aa: CASSEARPGKEKLFF; CDR3nt: TGTGCCAGCAGTGAGGCGAGGCCGGGGAAAGAAAAACTGTTTTTT
d_gene: TRBD2; v_gene: TRBV12-3/TRBV12-4; abundance: NA; j_gene: TRBJ2-7; CDR3aa: CASSLMGEGLYEQYF; CDR3nt: TGTGCCAGCAGTTTAATGGGGGAGGGCCTCTACGAGCAGTACTTC
d_gene: NA; v_gene: TRBV29-1; abundance: NA; j_gene: TRBJ2-1; CDR3aa: CSVAAPSPGEQFF; CDR3nt: TGCAGCGTTGCGGCACCCTCTCCCGGTGAGCAGTTCTTC
d_gene: NA; v_gene: TRBV11-2; abundance: NA; j_gene: TRBJ1-2; CDR3aa: CASSFQSGTDGYTF; CDR3nt: TGTGCCAGCAGCTTTCAATCCGGGACGGATGGCTACACCTTC
d_gene: NA; v_gene: TRBV9; abundance: NA; j_gene: TRBJ2-5; CDR3aa: CASSVDPLRATRETQYF; CDR3nt: TGTGCCAGCAGCGTAGATCCCCTGCGGGCGACCCGGGAGACCCAGTACTTC
d_gene: NA; v_gene: TRBV2; abundance: few; j_gene: TRBJ2-7; CDR3aa: CASSEYGGNNEQYF; CDR3nt: TGTGCCAGCAGTGAATATGGGGGAAACAACGAGCAGTACTTC
d_gene: NA; v_gene: TRBV27; abundance: NA; j_gene: TRBJ2-3; CDR3aa: CASSLLPRGILDTQYF; CDR3nt: TGTGCCAGCAGTTTATTACCCCGGGGGATACTAGATACGCAGTATTTT
d_gene: TRBD1; v_gene: TRBV20-1; abundance: NA; j_gene: TRBJ1-4; CDR3aa: CSAREPTGGGEKLFF; CDR3nt: TGCAGTGCTAGAGAGCCGACAGGGGGTGGCGAAAAACTGTTTTTT
d_gene: TRBD1; v_gene: TRBV3-1; abundance: few; j_gene: TRBJ2-7; CDR3aa: CASSQDPRTGGVYEQYF; CDR3nt: TGTGCCAGCAGCCAAGATCCGCGGACAGGGGGAGTCTACGAGCAGTACTTC
d_gene: TRBD2; v_gene: TRBV28; abundance: many; j_gene: TRBJ2-1; CDR3aa: CATRGDPNYNEQFF; CDR3nt: TGTGCCACCCGGGGGGACCCCAATTACAATGAGCAGTTCTTC
d_gene: NA; v_gene: TRBV10-3; abundance: few; j_gene: TRBJ1-2; CDR3aa: CAISELDGYGYTF; CDR3nt: TGTGCCATCAGTGAGCTAGACGGCTATGGCTACACCTTC
d_gene: TRBD1; v_gene: TRBV15; abundance: NA; j_gene: TRBJ1-4; CDR3aa: CATSLFGQGNEKLFF; CDR3nt: TGTGCCACCAGCTTGTTTGGACAGGGTAATGAAAAACTGTTTTTT
d_gene: TRBD1; v_gene: TRBV7-9; abundance: NA; j_gene: TRBJ1-4; CDR3aa: CASSLRDSPEKLFF; CDR3nt: TGTGCCAGCAGCTTACGGGACAGTCCTGAAAAACTGTTTTTT
d_gene: NA; v_gene: TRBV9; abundance: NA; j_gene: TRBJ2-5; CDR3aa: CASSVEGGQETQYF; CDR3nt: TGTGCCAGCAGCGTCGAGGGGGGCCAAGAGACCCAGTACTTC
d_gene: NA; v_gene: TRBV5-5; abundance: NA; j_gene: TRBJ2-3; CDR3aa: CASSDPRGRDTQYF; CDR3nt: TGTGCCAGCAGTGACCCGCGGGGTAGAGATACGCAGTATTTT
d_gene: TRBD2; v_gene: TRBV29-1; abundance: few; j_gene: TRBJ2-7; CDR3aa: CSVSGTSGVIAASYEQYF; CDR3nt: TGCAGCGTTTCCGGGACTAGCGGAGTTATAGCGGCCTCCTACGAGCAGTACTTC
d_gene: TRBD1; v_gene: TRBV2; abundance: NA; j_gene: TRBJ2-4; CDR3aa: CASSRLTGTAKNIQYF; CDR3nt: TGTGCCAGCAGTAGACTGACAGGGACAGCCAAAAACATTCAGTACTTC
d_gene: TRBD2; v_gene: TRBV2; abundance: few; j_gene: TRBJ2-1; CDR3aa: CAGNLAGEIGEQFF; CDR3nt: TGTGCCGGAAATCTAGCGGGAGAAATCGGTGAGCAGTTCTTC
d_gene: NA; v_gene: TRBV7-9; abundance: few; j_gene: TRBJ2-7; CDR3aa: CASSPSSTSYEQYF; CDR3nt: TGTGCCAGCAGCCCGTCCTCAACCTCCTACGAGCAGTACTTC
d_gene: NA; v_gene: TRBV7-2; abundance: NA; j_gene: TRBJ2-3; CDR3aa: CASSLPSLRYTQYF; CDR3nt: TGTGCCAGCAGCCTCCCGTCTTTGCGATATACGCAGTATTTT
d_gene: NA; v_gene: TRBV5-1; abundance: NA; j_gene: TRBJ2-1; CDR3aa: CASSLRALQGYNEQFF; CDR3nt: TGCGCCAGCAGCTTGCGAGCCTTACAAGGTTACAATGAGCAGTTCTTC
d_gene: TRBD1; v_gene: TRBV20-1; abundance: few; j_gene: TRBJ2-7; CDR3aa: CSGQGAYEQYF; CDR3nt: TGCAGTGGACAGGGGGCCTACGAGCAGTACTTC
d_gene: TRBD1; v_gene: TRBV18; abundance: few; j_gene: TRBJ2-5; CDR3aa: CASSPTTGLETQYF; CDR3nt: TGTGCCAGCTCACCGACGACAGGGTTGGAGACCCAGTACTTC
d_gene: TRBD1; v_gene: TRBV7-2; abundance: NA; j_gene: TRBJ2-3; CDR3aa: CASSARDRGRIGTDTQYF; CDR3nt: TGTGCCAGCAGCGCTCGGGACAGGGGGCGCATAGGCACAGATACGCAGTATTTT
d_gene: TRBD2; v_gene: TRBV7-9; abundance: once; j_gene: TRBJ2-7; CDR3aa: CASSGSTSDSYEQYF; CDR3nt: TGTGCCAGCAGCGGAAGCACTAGCGACTCCTACGAGCAGTACTTC
d_gene: NA; v_gene: TRBV6-2/TRBV6-3; abundance: few; j_gene: TRBJ1-5; CDR3aa: CASTDPDSGNQPQHF; CDR3nt: TGTGCCAGCACCGATCCCGACTCGGGCAATCAGCCCCAGCATTTT
d_gene: NA; v_gene: TRBV9; abundance: once; j_gene: TRBJ2-6; CDR3aa: CASSVGPISGANVLTF; CDR3nt: TGTGCCAGCAGCGTGGGCCCAATCTCTGGGGCCAACGTCCTGACTTTC
d_gene: TRBD2; v_gene: TRBV10-3; abundance: few; j_gene: TRBJ2-3; CDR3aa: CAISPGLAGSTDTQYF; CDR3nt: TGTGCCATCAGCCCAGGACTAGCGGGATCCACAGATACGCAGTATTTT
d_gene: TRBD2; v_gene: TRBV20-1; abundance: few; j_gene: TRBJ2-5; CDR3aa: CSAKDGTSVQETQYF; CDR3nt: TGCAGTGCTAAGGACGGGACTAGCGTCCAAGAGACCCAGTACTTC
d_gene: TRBD2; v_gene: TRBV12-3/TRBV12-4; abundance: many; j_gene: TRBJ2-5; CDR3aa: CASSRGLAQETQYF; CDR3nt: TGTGCCAGCAGCCGGGGACTAGCCCAAGAGACCCAGTACTTC
d_gene: TRBD1; v_gene: TRBV20-1; abundance: NA; j_gene: TRBJ2-3; CDR3aa: CSANPGQGTDTQYF; CDR3nt: TGCAGTGCCAATCCGGGACAGGGTACGGATACGCAGTATTTT
d_gene: NA; v_gene: TRBV28; abundance: NA; j_gene: TRBJ2-1; CDR3aa: CASSFLRGHEQFF; CDR3nt: TGTGCCAGCAGTTTTCTTCGAGGGCATGAGCAGTTCTTC
d_gene: TRBD1; v_gene: TRBV7-2; abundance: NA; j_gene: TRBJ1-3; CDR3aa: CAGGTGSGNTIYF; CDR3nt: TGTGCCGGAGGGACAGGGTCTGGAAACACCATATATTTT